The sample holds one count of the clone carrying this T cell receptor (beta chain). Its antigen remains unidentified. The sample originates from a study of cytomegalovirus exposure and HLA in healthy donors. PCR involved 60 Vbeta and 13 Jbeta primers. TCRdb's copy holds only in-frame clones and misses some; the assay was immunoSEQ multiplex PCR. The top ten hold over 2% of the sample, which has roughly 120,000 clones, around 64% seen once. The V end lost 5 bases, the J end lost 3 bases, and 5 bases lay between the germline ends. Germline CDR1 DFQATT, CDR2 SNEGSKA (reference sequence). This CDR3 spans 10 amino acids. Findings and limits, study-wide: The listing of approximately 160 TCR beta chains classed them as cytomegalovirus-associated. Association of 15,000 to 20,000 TCR beta sequences with HLA alleles was found at 0.05 false discovery rate in a later analysis.

The rearrangement uses TRBV20-1 and TRBJ2-7; no reliable D call. The source material was PBMCs. The clonotype was recovered from a woman aged 25 to 45 in good health and CMV-seronegative. The CDR3: CSALIYEQYF. CDR3 in DNA: TGCAGTGCTCTTATCTACGAGCAGTACTTC.